What follows describes a single T cell receptor beta chain. The data stem from a study of pediatric ulcerative colitis. Study information: Seven patients showed pancolitis and two showed left-sided colitis.

Germline assignment: CDR1 GTSNPN and CDR2 SVGIG (reference sequence). CDR3 length equals 18 residues. V shed 7 bases and J shed 0 bases, with 22 bases lying between them. Sequencing depth was up to 500,000 reads per sample. Generated by immunoSEQ multiplex PCR, the TCRdb table keeps only in-frame clones and is missing some. The data contain tens of thousands of clones, roughly 85% of them singletons. V and J are TRBV30 and TRBJ2-6, with D perhaps matching TRBD1 (6 bases). The source is a girl under 18 with moderate ulcerative colitis. The sequenced material came from blood. Written as DNA, the CDR3 is TGTGCCTCCTATACCACAGGGAGTAGTTTCTCTGGGGCCAACGTCCTGACTTTC. Protein sequence: CASYTTGSSFSGANVLTF. Full variable domain (remainder filled in from reference TRBV30 and TRBJ2-6): SQTIHQWPATLVQPVGSPLSLECTVEGTSNPNLYWYRQAAGRGLQLLFYSVGIGQISSEVPQNLSASRPQDRQFILSSKKLLLSDSGFYLCASYTTGSSFSGANVLTFGAGSRLTVL.